These 8 T cell receptor beta chains originate from one sample sequenced in a study of blood T cell repertoires in COVID-19. Produced via immunoSEQ multiplex PCR; TCRdb's table is partial and in-frame only. The data hold 35,000 to 50,000 clones, with about 82% observed a single time. Sample: peripheral blood. Receptor source: a man aged 55-75 years in a cohort sampled during active COVID-19.

The J gene is TRBJ2-5, the V gene TRBV11-2, with 12 bases that match TRBD2. Losses at the gene ends were 4 bases for V and 1 base for J; bases not matched to a gene: 4. Germline assignment: CDR1 SGHAT and CDR2 FQNNGV. The CDR3 has 16 residues. The CDR3 reads CASSSSGGASQETQYF. The CDR3, as DNA: TGTGCCAGCAGCTCTAGCGGGGGGGCCTCCCAAGAGACCCAGTACTTC.

The V call is TRBV27, the J call TRBJ2-3, with a possible D match to TRBD2 (6 bases). This CDR3 has 14 residues. Trimming stripped 7 bases from V and 0 bases from J, with 11 bases between. The germline gives CDR1 MNHEY, CDR2 SMNVEV (reference sequence). CDR3 coding DNA: TGTGCCAGCAAGTCAGGGACTAGCACAGATACGCAGTATTTT. It specifies CASKSGTSTDTQYF.

The CDR3 sequence: CASSVSWGQETQYF. DNA for the CDR3: TGTGCCAGCAGCGTTAGTTGGGGACAGGAGACCCAGTACTTC. The V call is TRBV9, the J call TRBJ2-5; the match to TRBD1 covers 7 bases. The CDR3 runs to 14 residues. CDR1 and CDR2 from the germline V gene are SGDLS and YYNGEE. V gave up 2 bases and J gave up 5 bases; unmatched junction bases: 6.

The J gene is TRBJ1-3, the V gene TRBV5-4; 10 bases agree with TRBD1. The CDR3 has 14 amino acids. V shed 2 bases, J shed 8 bases, and the junction held 4 bases outside the gene matches. Germline lookup yields CDR1 SGHNT and CDR2 YYREEE (reference sequence). The DNA for the CDR3 is TGTGCCAGCAGCTTCCGGGACAGGGGCCACACCATATATTTT. Translated, it gives CASSFRDRGHTIYF.

J is TRBJ1-2 and V is TRBV28; D gene unclear. Trimming removed 3 bases at V and 10 bases at J, with 24 bases between. This CDR3 spans 16 amino acids. Germline values: CDR1 MDHEN, CDR2 SYDVKM. CDR3 sequence (DNA): TGTGCCAGCAGTTTTAACCCGAGGCAACGGTCCCCCACCTACACCTTC. Amino acids: CASSFNPRQRSPTYTF.

The chain is built from TRBV27 and TRBJ2-7; D is perhaps TRBD2 (6 bases). This CDR3 contains 14 residues. Per germline, CDR1 MNHEY and CDR2 SMNVEV (reference sequence). The V gene lost 5 bases and the J gene lost 1 base, with 12 bases spanning the gap. CDR3 loop: CASSPTRGSYEQYF. The CDR3 region has the DNA TGTGCCAGCAGTCCAACTCGGGGGTCCTACGAGCAGTACTTC.

This clone has just one count. This chain joins TRBV12-3 or TRBV12-4 and TRBJ1-5; tentatively, D is TRBD1 (5 bases). V gave up 5 bases and J gave up 7 bases, with 9 bases separating them. The CDR3 spans 12 residues. This CDR3 is CASSMDNQPQHF. The CDR3, as DNA: TGTGCCAGCAGTATGGACAACCAGCCCCAGCATTTT.

The chain uses TRBV5-4 and TRBJ2-2; the match to TRBD1 covers 9 bases. The CDR3 extends over 16 amino acids. V lost 4 bases and J lost 7; bases outside the gene matches: 11. Germline CDR1 reads SGHNT; CDR2 reads YYREEE (reference sequence). The CDR3 spells CASSEEPGQGLGELFF. CDR3 nucleotides: TGTGCCAGCAGCGAAGAACCGGGACAGGGTCTCGGGGAGCTGTTTTTT. The variable domain in full, completed from reference TRBV5-4 and TRBJ2-2, reads ETGVTQSPTHLIKTRGQQVTLRCSSQSGHNTVSWYQQALGQGPQFIFQYYREEENGRGNFPPRFSGLQFPNYSSELNVNALELDDSALYLCASSEEPGQGLGELFFGEGSRLTVL.